These T cell receptor beta chains were read from a single sample in a study of beta chain features in type 1 diabetes. Assay used: immunoSEQ multiplex PCR; TCRdb lists only in-frame clones, some missing. The data contain around 690,000 clones, around 12% of them singletons. Sequencing used naive CD4+ T cells from blood. The source of these receptors is a man aged 25-40 years with type 1 diabetes. Each CDR3 is given with its conserved first and last residue. Each record gives: J gene, D gene, V gene, clone size, CDR3 DNA, CDR3 protein. The D gene is left open where the match is weak. The listing skips clone size in some rows; elsewhere it reads once, few, many or a size class.

J: TRBJ2-3; D: TRBD2; V: TRBV27; size: few; DNA: TGTGCCAGCAGGGGAAGACTAGCGGGCCTTGGCACAGATACGCAGTATTTT; CDR3: CASRGRLAGLGTDTQYF
J: TRBJ2-1; D: -; V: TRBV30; size: -; DNA: TGTGCCTCCAGGGCGTCCTACAATGAGCAGTTCTTC; CDR3: CASRASYNEQFF
J: TRBJ2-1; D: -; V: TRBV18; size: -; DNA: TGTGCCAGCTCACCACGGTTAGGCTACAATGAGCAGTTCTTC; CDR3: CASSPRLGYNEQFF
J: TRBJ1-2; D: -; V: TRBV7-8; size: -; DNA: TGTGCCAGCAGCTTAGAGGAGGTGGGAAGTTATGGCTACACCTTC; CDR3: CASSLEEVGSYGYTF
J: TRBJ2-7; D: TRBD1; V: TRBV7-2; size: -; DNA: TGTGCCAGCAGCTTGGCCACGACAGGGAGCGAGCAGTACTTC; CDR3: CASSLATTGSEQYF
J: TRBJ2-7; D: -; V: TRBV7-6; size: -; DNA: TGTGCCAGCAGCCGCCGTGGAGGGGAGACCTACGAGCAGTACTTC; CDR3: CASSRRGGETYEQYF
J: TRBJ2-7; D: -; V: TRBV27; size: few; DNA: TGTGCCAGCAGACCCGACTATAACTCCTACGAGCAGTACTTC; CDR3: CASRPDYNSYEQYF
J: TRBJ1-6; D: -; V: TRBV30; size: few; DNA: TGTGCCTGGAGTGGGCAGGACTTTAATTCACCCCTCCACTTT; CDR3: CAWSGQDFNSPLHF
J: TRBJ1-6; D: -; V: TRBV4-3; size: -; DNA: TGCGCCAGCAGCCACACTAGGGGACCCCGGGCAAATTCACCCCTCCACTTT; CDR3: CASSHTRGPRANSPLHF
J: TRBJ2-5; D: -; V: TRBV18; size: -; DNA: TGTGCCAGCTCACCGCGGCAGCAAGAGACCCAGTACTTC; CDR3: CASSPRQQETQYF
J: TRBJ1-2; D: TRBD1; V: TRBV2; size: -; DNA: TGTGCCAGATCCGGGACAGGGAGCTATGGCTACACCTTC; CDR3: CARSGTGSYGYTF
J: TRBJ2-1; D: -; V: TRBV28; size: few; DNA: TGTGCCAGCAGTAATACCTTTCGCCGAAGAAGCTCCTACAATGAGCAGTTCTTC; CDR3: CASSNTFRRRSSYNEQFF
J: TRBJ2-2; D: -; V: TRBV2; size: -; DNA: TGTGCCAGCAGTGAGGAAAGCGGCGCGAACACCGGGGAGCTGTTTTTT; CDR3: CASSEESGANTGELFF
J: TRBJ1-1; D: TRBD1; V: TRBV9; size: -; DNA: TGTGCCAGCAGCGTAGGGTTGGACAGGACGAACACTGAAGCTTTCTTT; CDR3: CASSVGLDRTNTEAFF
J: TRBJ1-4; D: -; V: TRBV30; size: few; DNA: TGTGCCTGGACCGGAACCGACGTCGAGACTAATGAAAAACTGTTTTTT; CDR3: CAWTGTDVETNEKLFF
J: TRBJ1-1; D: -; V: TRBV18; size: -; DNA: TGTGCCAGCTCACCACCCCAGGCCACTGAAGCTTTCTTT; CDR3: CASSPPQATEAFF
J: TRBJ1-6; D: -; V: TRBV5-4; size: -; DNA: TGTGCCAGCAGCTTGGATGGGACGCTTATACACTTT; CDR3: CASSLDGTLIHF
J: TRBJ2-1; D: -; V: TRBV30; size: few; DNA: TGTGCCTGGAGTGTCGGGTCAGGGGGGCTTTTTGAGCAGTTCTTC; CDR3: CAWSVGSGGLFEQFF
J: TRBJ2-2; D: -; V: TRBV4-3; size: few; DNA: TGCGCCAGCAGCCAACGCGGTGCGAACACCGGGGAGCTGTTTTTT; CDR3: CASSQRGANTGELFF
J: TRBJ2-7; D: -; V: TRBV2; size: once; DNA: TGTGCCAGCACTCGGGAGGCCCAGGGGGCGGGCGAGCAGTACTTC; CDR3: CASTREAQGAGEQYF
J: TRBJ2-5; D: -; V: TRBV2; size: -; DNA: TGTGCCAGCAGTGGTTCTGAGACCCAGTACTTC; CDR3: CASSGSETQYF
J: TRBJ2-7; D: -; V: TRBV7-8; size: -; DNA: TGTGCCAGCAGCTTAGGGGACTTAGCCTACGAGCAGTACTTC; CDR3: CASSLGDLAYEQYF
J: TRBJ1-2; D: -; V: TRBV2; size: -; DNA: TGTGCCAGCAGTGAAAACGGGTCTGGCTACACCTTC; CDR3: CASSENGSGYTF
J: TRBJ2-3; D: -; V: TRBV11-3; size: few; DNA: TGTGCCAGCAGCTTAGCTCTTGCCTCCGATACGCAGTATTTT; CDR3: CASSLALASDTQYF
J: TRBJ1-2; D: -; V: TRBV14; size: -; DNA: TGTGCCAGCAGCCTTTCGGGGGCTGGCTACACCTTC; CDR3: CASSLSGAGYTF
J: TRBJ1-2; D: -; V: TRBV11-3; size: few; DNA: TGTGCCAGCAGCTGGGCAGGGAACTATGGCTACACCTTC; CDR3: CASSWAGNYGYTF
J: TRBJ2-7; D: -; V: TRBV18; size: few; DNA: TGTGCCAGCTCCCCACCCAGTAGTTCCGAGCAGTACTTC; CDR3: CASSPPSSSEQYF
J: TRBJ1-2; D: -; V: TRBV6-5; size: few; DNA: TGTGCCAGCAGTCGTATGAGTCCCTATGGCTACACCTTC; CDR3: CASSRMSPYGYTF
J: TRBJ2-3; D: -; V: TRBV5-4; size: -; DNA: TGTGCCAGCAGCTTGGAACTTGCAGATACGCAGTATTTT; CDR3: CASSLELADTQYF
J: TRBJ2-1; D: -; V: TRBV9; size: -; DNA: TGTGCCAGCAGCGTAGGCTCCGGGACCTACAATGAGCAGTTCTTC; CDR3: CASSVGSGTYNEQFF
J: TRBJ1-2; D: -; V: TRBV2; size: -; DNA: TGTGCCAGCAGTGAGAATTTTGGGCACATCGATGGCTACACCTTC; CDR3: CASSENFGHIDGYTF
J: TRBJ2-1; D: -; V: TRBV5-1; size: -; DNA: TGCGCCAGCAGCTTGGATCTTAACAATGAGCAGTTCTTC; CDR3: CASSLDLNNEQFF
J: TRBJ2-1; D: -; V: TRBV6-5; size: few; DNA: TGTGCCAGCAGTTACTCCACCGGGAGCTCCTACAATGAGCAGTTCTTC; CDR3: CASSYSTGSSYNEQFF
J: TRBJ2-3; D: TRBD2; V: TRBV13; size: few; DNA: TGTGCCAGCAGCCCGCGACTAGCGGGGGGGATCACAGATACGCAGTATTTT; CDR3: CASSPRLAGGITDTQYF
J: TRBJ1-5; D: -; V: TRBV30; size: few; DNA: TGTGCCTGGGGCCCGGGAGGCAATCAGCCCCAGCATTTT; CDR3: CAWGPGGNQPQHF
J: TRBJ1-2; D: TRBD1; V: TRBV15; size: few; DNA: TGTGCCACCAGCAGGGAGGGGGCGGCGTATGGCTACACCTTC; CDR3: CATSREGAAYGYTF
J: TRBJ1-4; D: -; V: TRBV5-6; size: -; DNA: TGTGCCAGCAGCCCACAAATGGTCAATGAAAAACTGTTTTTT; CDR3: CASSPQMVNEKLFF
J: TRBJ1-1; D: -; V: TRBV7-2; size: few; DNA: TGTGCCAGCAGCTTAGGGCCTAACAGAGCCACTGAAGCTTTCTTT; CDR3: CASSLGPNRATEAFF
J: TRBJ1-2; D: -; V: TRBV29-1; size: -; DNA: TGCAGCGTTGGTCTGGAATATGGCTATGGCTACACCTTC; CDR3: CSVGLEYGYGYTF
J: TRBJ1-2; D: TRBD1; V: TRBV29-1; size: few; DNA: TGCAGCGTTGTGACTCGGACAGGGGACTATGGCTACACCTTC; CDR3: CSVVTRTGDYGYTF
J: TRBJ1-5; D: -; V: TRBV28; size: few; DNA: TGTGCCAGCAGTTTAGCGTCAGGGCCCTTTGATCAGCCCCAGCATTTT; CDR3: CASSLASGPFDQPQHF
J: TRBJ2-5; D: TRBD2; V: TRBV2; size: -; DNA: TGTGCCAGCAGTACAGGGACTAGCGGGGCCCAGTACTTC; CDR3: CASSTGTSGAQYF
J: TRBJ2-5; D: -; V: TRBV6-1; size: -; DNA: TGTGCCAGCAGCGACCACAGGGAGTGGCAAGAGACCCAGTACTTC; CDR3: CASSDHREWQETQYF
J: TRBJ1-5; D: -; V: TRBV19; size: -; DNA: TGTGCCAGTAGTATAGATGGGAATCAGCCCCAGCATTTT; CDR3: CASSIDGNQPQHF